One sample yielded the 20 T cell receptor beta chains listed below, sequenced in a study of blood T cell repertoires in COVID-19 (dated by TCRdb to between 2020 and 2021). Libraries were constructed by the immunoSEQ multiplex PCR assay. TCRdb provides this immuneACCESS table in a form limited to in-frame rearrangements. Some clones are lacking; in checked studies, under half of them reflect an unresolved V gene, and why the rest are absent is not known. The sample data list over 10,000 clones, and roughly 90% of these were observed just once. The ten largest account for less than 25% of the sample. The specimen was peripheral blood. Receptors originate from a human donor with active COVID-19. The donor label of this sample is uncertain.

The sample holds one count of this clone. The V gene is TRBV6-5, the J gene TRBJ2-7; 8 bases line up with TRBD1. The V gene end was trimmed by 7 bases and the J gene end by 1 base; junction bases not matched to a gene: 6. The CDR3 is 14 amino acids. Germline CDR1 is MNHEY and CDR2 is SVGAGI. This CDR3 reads CASIARGHSYEQYF. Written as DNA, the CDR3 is TGTGCCAGCATCGCCAGGGGGCATTCCTACGAGCAGTACTTC.

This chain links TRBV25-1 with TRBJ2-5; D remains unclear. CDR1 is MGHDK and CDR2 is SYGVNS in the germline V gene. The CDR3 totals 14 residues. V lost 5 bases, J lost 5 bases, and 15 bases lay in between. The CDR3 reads CASSPSGPRETQYF. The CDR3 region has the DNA TGTGCCAGCAGTCCCTCGGGTCCGCGGGAGACCCAGTACTTC.

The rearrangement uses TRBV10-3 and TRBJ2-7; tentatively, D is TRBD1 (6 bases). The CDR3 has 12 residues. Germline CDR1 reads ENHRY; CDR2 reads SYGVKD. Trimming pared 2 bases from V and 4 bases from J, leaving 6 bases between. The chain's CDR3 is CAISEDRYEQYF. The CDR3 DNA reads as TGTGCCATCAGTGAGGACAGGTACGAGCAGTACTTC.

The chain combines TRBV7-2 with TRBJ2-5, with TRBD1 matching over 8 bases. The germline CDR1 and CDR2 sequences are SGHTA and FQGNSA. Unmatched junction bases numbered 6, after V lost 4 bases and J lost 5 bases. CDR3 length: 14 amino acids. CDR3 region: CASSSPGGAETQYF. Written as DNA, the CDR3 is TGTGCCAGCAGCTCCCCAGGGGGCGCGGAGACCCAGTACTTC. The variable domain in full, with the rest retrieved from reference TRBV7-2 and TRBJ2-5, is GAGVSQSPSNKVTEKGKDVELRCDPISGHTALYWYRQSLGQGLEFLIYFQGNSAPDKSGLPSDRFSAERTGGSVSTLTIQRTQQEDSAVYLCASSSPGGAETQYFGPGTRLLVL.

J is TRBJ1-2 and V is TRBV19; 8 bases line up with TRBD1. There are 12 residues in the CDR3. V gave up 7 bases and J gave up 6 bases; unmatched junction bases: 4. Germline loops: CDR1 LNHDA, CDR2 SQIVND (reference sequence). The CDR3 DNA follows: TGTGCCAGTAAGGCAGGGGGCAATGGCTACACCTTC. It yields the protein CASKAGGNGYTF.

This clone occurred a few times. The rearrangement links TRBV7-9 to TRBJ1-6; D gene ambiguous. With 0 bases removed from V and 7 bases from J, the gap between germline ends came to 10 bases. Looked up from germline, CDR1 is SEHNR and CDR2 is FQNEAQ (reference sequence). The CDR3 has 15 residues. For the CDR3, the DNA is TGTGCCAGCAGCTTAGCGACTGGCCCGAATTCACCCCTCCACTTT. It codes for CASSLATGPNSPLHF. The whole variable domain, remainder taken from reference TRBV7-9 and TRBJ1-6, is DTGVSQNPRHKITKRGQNVTFRCDPISEHNRLYWYRQTLGQGPEFLTYFQNEAQLEKSRLLSDRFSAERPKGSFSTLEIQRTEQGDSAMYLCASSLATGPNSPLHFGNGTRLTVT.

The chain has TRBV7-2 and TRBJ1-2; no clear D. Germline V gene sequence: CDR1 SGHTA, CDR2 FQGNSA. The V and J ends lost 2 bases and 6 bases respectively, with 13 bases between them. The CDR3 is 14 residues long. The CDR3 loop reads CASSLSGWMHGYTF. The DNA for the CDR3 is TGTGCCAGCAGCTTATCAGGCTGGATGCATGGCTACACCTTC.

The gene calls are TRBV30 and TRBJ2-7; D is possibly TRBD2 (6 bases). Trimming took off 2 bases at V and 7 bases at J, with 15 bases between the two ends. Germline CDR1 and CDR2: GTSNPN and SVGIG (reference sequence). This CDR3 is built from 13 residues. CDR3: CAWSFGGFSEQYF. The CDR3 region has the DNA TGTGCCTGGAGTTTCGGGGGATTTTCGGAGCAGTACTTC.

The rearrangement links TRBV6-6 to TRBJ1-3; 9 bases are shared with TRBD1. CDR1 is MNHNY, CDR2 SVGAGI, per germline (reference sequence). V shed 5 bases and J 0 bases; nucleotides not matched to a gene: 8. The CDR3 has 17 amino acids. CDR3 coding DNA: TGTGCCAGCAGTCTAACCTGGACAGGGGTCTCTGGAAACACCATATATTTT. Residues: CASSLTWTGVSGNTIYF.

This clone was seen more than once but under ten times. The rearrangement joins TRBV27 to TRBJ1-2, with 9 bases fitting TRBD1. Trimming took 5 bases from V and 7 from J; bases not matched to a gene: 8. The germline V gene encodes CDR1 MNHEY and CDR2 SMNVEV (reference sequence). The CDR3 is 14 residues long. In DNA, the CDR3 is TGTGCCAGCAGTACAAGGGGACAGGGTTTTGGCTACACCTTC. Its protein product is CASSTRGQGFGYTF.

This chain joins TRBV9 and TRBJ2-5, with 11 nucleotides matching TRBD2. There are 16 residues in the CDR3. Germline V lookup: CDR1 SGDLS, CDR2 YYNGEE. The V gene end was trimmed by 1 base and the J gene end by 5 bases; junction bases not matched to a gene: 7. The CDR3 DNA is TGTGCCAGCAGCGTACGATCGACTAGCGGGGTGGAGACCCAGTACTTC. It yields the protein CASSVRSTSGVETQYF.

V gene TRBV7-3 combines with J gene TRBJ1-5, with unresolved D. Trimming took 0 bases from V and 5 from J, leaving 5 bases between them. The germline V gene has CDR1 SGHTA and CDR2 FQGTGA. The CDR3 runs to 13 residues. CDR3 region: CASSLTLDQPQHF. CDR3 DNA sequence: TGTGCCAGCAGCTTAACTTTAGATCAGCCCCAGCATTTT.

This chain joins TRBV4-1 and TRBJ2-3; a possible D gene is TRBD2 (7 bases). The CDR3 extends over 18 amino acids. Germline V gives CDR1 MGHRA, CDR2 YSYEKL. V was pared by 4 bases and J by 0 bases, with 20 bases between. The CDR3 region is CASSPSFGGRESTDTQYF. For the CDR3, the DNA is TGCGCCAGCAGCCCGTCTTTTGGGGGGCGGGAGAGCACAGATACGCAGTATTTT.

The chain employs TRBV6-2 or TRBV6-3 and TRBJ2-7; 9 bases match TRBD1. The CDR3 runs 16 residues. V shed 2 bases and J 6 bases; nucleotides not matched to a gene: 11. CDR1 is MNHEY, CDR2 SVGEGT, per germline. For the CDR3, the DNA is TGTGCCAGCAGTTACGAACTGCCGGGACAGGGAGGCGAGCAGTACTTC. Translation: CASSYELPGQGGEQYF.

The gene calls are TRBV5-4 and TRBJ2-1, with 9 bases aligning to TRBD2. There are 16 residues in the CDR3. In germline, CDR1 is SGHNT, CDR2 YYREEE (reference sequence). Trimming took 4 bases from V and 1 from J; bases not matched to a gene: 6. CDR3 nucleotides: TGTGCCAGCAGCCTGGGGCTAGCGGGGTCCTACAATGAGCAGTTCTTC. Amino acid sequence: CASSLGLAGSYNEQFF.

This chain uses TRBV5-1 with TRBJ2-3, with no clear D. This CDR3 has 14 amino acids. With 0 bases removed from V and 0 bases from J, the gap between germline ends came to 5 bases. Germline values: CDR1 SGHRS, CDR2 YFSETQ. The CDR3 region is CASSLGRSTDTQYF. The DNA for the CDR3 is TGCGCCAGCAGCTTGGGGAGAAGCACAGATACGCAGTATTTT.

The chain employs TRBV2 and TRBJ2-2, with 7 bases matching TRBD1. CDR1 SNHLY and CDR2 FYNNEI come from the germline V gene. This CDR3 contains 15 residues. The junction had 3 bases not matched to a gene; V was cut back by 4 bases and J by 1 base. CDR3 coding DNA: TGTGCCAGCAGTGCGGACAGGCTGAACACCGGGGAGCTGTTTTTT. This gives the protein CASSADRLNTGELFF.

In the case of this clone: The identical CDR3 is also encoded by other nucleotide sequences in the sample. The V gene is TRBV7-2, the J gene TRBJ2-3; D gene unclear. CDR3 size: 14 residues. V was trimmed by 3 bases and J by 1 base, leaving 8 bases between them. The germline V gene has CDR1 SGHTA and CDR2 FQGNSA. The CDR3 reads CASSFVRGTDTQYF. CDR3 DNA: TGTGCCAGCAGCTTCGTACGGGGCACAGATACGCAGTATTTT.

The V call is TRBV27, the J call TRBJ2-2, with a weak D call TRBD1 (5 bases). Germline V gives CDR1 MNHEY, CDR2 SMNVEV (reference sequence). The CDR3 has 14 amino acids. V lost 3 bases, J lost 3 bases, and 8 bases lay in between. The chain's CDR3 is CASSLTVDTGELFF. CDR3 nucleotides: TGTGCCAGCAGTTTGACAGTTGACACCGGGGAGCTGTTTTTT.

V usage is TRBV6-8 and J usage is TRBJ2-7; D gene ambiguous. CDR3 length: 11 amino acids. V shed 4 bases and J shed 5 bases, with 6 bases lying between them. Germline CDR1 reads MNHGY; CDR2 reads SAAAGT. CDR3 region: CASSFPNEQYF. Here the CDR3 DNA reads TGTGCCAGCAGTTTCCCTAACGAGCAGTACTTC.